This TCR beta chain was found in a study of beta chain features in type 1 diabetes. Germline loops: CDR1 MNHEY, CDR2 SVGAGI. The V gene end was trimmed by 6 bases and the J gene end by 6 bases; junction bases not matched to a gene: 9. The CDR3 is 14 amino acids. Investigators reverse transcribed all isolated RNA, so they sequenced expressed TCRB transcripts. Sequencing was performed with immunoSEQ multiplex PCR; in TCRdb, only in-frame clones are kept and a portion is missing. The sample comprises 450,000 to 600,000 clones, 30% of which are singletons, and roughly 0.06% rests with the top ten. This clonotype was sampled from a man aged 18 to 35 in good health. The specimen sequenced was naive CD4+ T cells from blood. The rearrangement links TRBV6-5 to TRBJ1-2; 8 positions agree with TRBD1. The CDR3 DNA sequence: TGTGCCAGCAGAAGGGGGGACAGGTCCGATGGCTACACCTTC. As protein: CASRRGDRSDGYTF.